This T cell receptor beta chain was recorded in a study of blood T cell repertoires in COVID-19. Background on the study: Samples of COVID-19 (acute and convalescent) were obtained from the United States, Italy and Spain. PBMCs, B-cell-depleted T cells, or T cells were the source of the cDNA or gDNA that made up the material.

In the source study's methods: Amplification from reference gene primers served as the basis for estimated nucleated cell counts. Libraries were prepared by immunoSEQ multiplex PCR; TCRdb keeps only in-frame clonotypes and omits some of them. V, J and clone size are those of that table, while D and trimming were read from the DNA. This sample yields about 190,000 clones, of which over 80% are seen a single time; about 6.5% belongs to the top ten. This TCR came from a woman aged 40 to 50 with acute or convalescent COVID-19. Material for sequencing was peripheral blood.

Written as DNA, the CDR3 is TGTGCCTGGGGACGGTTCAATCAGCCCCAGCATTTT. Amino acids: CAWGRFNQPQHF. This chain joins TRBV30 and TRBJ1-5, with D unclear. This CDR3 region has 12 residues. The V and J ends lost 5 bases and 3 bases respectively, with 8 bases between them. Germline values: CDR1 GTSNPN, CDR2 SVGIG (reference sequence). The full variable domain, with the rest looked up from reference TRBV30 and TRBJ1-5, is SQTIHQWPATLVQPVGSPLSLECTVEGTSNPNLYWYRQAAGRGLQLLFYSVGIGQISSEVPQNLSASRPQDRQFILSSKKLLLSDSGFYLCAWGRFNQPQHFGDGTRLSIL.